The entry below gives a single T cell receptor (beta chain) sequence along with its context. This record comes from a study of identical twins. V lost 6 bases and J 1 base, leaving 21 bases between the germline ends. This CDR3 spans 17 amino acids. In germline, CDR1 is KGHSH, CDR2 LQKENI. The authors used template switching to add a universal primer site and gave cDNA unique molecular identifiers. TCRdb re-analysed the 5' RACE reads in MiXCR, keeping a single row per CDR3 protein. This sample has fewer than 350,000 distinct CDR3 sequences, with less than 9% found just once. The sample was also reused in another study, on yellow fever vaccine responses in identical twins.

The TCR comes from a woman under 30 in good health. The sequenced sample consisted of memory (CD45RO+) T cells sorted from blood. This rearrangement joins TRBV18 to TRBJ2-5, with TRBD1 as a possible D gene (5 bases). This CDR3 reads CASSPYKLQASQETQYF. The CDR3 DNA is TGTGCCAGCTCGCCTTACAAACTACAGGCGTCCCAAGAGACCCAGTACTTC.